These 31 T cell receptor beta chains originate from one sample sequenced in a study of blood T cells in healthy people across ages. Using a J-beta primer mix together with a sample-barcoded 5' primer, a second PCR was run for roughly 7 to 12 cycles. Via MiXCR, TCRdb re-called the 5' RACE reads, giving one row per CDR3 protein. The data hold about 1,500,000 distinct CDR3 sequences, with approximately 28% observed a single time. Sequencing was carried out using blood. Receptors were obtained from a woman aged 25 to 39 in good health.

This clonotype has a single count. This sequence joins TRBV24-1 and TRBJ2-1, with 9 bases lining up with TRBD2. The CDR3 has 16 residues. J gave up 1 base and V 9 bases, and 9 bases lay outside the gene matches. The V gene's germline CDR1 is KGHDR and CDR2 SFDVKD. The CDR3 nucleotides read TGTGCCACCGGTACTCCTACTAGCGGGTCCTACAATGAGCAGTTCTTC. This encodes CATGTPTSGSYNEQFF.

The chain joins TRBV20-1 to TRBJ1-5; possible D gene TRBD1, 5 bases. The CDR3 runs to 18 residues. V was trimmed by 0 bases and J by 0 bases, leaving 18 bases between them. CDR1 and CDR2 (germline): DFQATT, SNEGSKA (reference sequence). CDR3 amino acids: CSARDYSGTPYSNQPQHF. CDR3 DNA sequence: TGCAGTGCTAGAGACTATTCGGGGACCCCGTATAGCAATCAGCCCCAGCATTTT.

The chain combines TRBV19 with TRBJ1-5; D unclear. The V gene's germline CDR1 is LNHDA and CDR2 SQIVND (reference sequence). V lost 2 bases, J lost 5 bases, and 16 bases lay in between. The length of the CDR3 is 16 residues. CDR3 loop: CASSISETGSYQPQHF. The CDR3 DNA reads TGTGCCAGTAGTATATCCGAGACGGGATCCTATCAGCCCCAGCATTTT.

The chain has TRBV12-3 or TRBV12-4 and TRBJ2-1; 9 bases line up with TRBD2. V shed 5 bases, J shed 9 bases, and the junction held 8 bases outside the gene matches. The CDR3 totals 14 residues. CDR3 DNA: TGTGCCAGCAGTCCCATAGCGGGAGCGGGTGAGCAGTTCTTC. It translates to CASSPIAGAGEQFF.

V is TRBV5-1 and J is TRBJ1-1; D is uncertain. Trimming pared 4 bases from V and 8 bases from J, leaving 15 bases between. The CDR3 totals 13 residues. Germline V gene data show CDR1 as SGHRS and CDR2 as YFSETQ. CDR3 residues: CASSPGGGLEAFF. The DNA for the CDR3 is TGCGCCAGCAGCCCCGGAGGAGGTCTGGAAGCTTTCTTT.

V gene TRBV3-1 combines with J gene TRBJ2-7; D gene unclear. Trimming cost V 0 bases and J 7 bases, with 10 bases left between them. Germline V gene sequence: CDR1 LGHDT, CDR2 YNNKEL (reference sequence). This CDR3 has 13 residues. CDR3 in DNA: TGTGCCAGCAGCCAAGACTTTAGTAGGGAGCAGTACTTC. Residues: CASSQDFSREQYF.

This sequence joins TRBV18 and TRBJ2-6; D gene uncertain. The CDR3 sequence is 17 residues long. Germline loops: CDR1 KGHSH, CDR2 LQKENI. With 2 bases removed from V and 0 bases from J, the gap between germline ends came to 11 bases. The CDR3 reads CASSPSVGASGANVLTF. The CDR3 DNA follows: TGTGCCAGCTCACCAAGTGTAGGAGCCTCTGGGGCCAACGTCCTGACTTTC.

Remarks on this clonotype: One base away lies a much larger clone, so this may be a sequencing read error. V gene TRBV5-1 combines with J gene TRBJ2-1; TRBD2 aligns across 11 bases. Per germline, CDR1 SGHRS and CDR2 YFSETQ. CDR3 length equals 15 residues. Germline trimming cut 7 bases from V and 7 bases from J; bases unmatched to any gene: 10. CDR3 in amino acids: CASGNIAGGPNEQFF. CDR3 coding DNA: TGCGCCAGCGGCAACATAGCGGGGGGGCCGAATGAGCAGTTCTTC.

The V gene is TRBV29-1, the J gene TRBJ2-3; D possibly uses TRBD1 or TRBD2 (6 bases each). CDR3 length: 14 amino acids. V was trimmed by 3 bases and J by 0 bases, leaving 10 bases between them. Germline values: CDR1 SQVTM, CDR2 ANQGSEA. The CDR3 sequence: CSVESGASTDTQYF. The CDR3 DNA follows: TGCAGCGTTGAGTCGGGGGCTAGCACAGATACGCAGTATTTT.

This chain joins TRBV12-3 or TRBV12-4 and TRBJ2-7; 8 bases match TRBD1. V lost 10 bases and J lost 9; bases outside the gene matches: 8. CDR3 size: 11 residues. The CDR3 sequence is CATQTGGVQYF. CDR3 in DNA: TGTGCCACCCAAACAGGGGGAGTGCAGTACTTC.

The rearrangement uses TRBV28 and TRBJ2-5; 11 nucleotides match TRBD2. Trimming at V came to 11 bases and at J to 5 bases, leaving 13 bases not matched to a gene. CDR3 length: 15 amino acids. Germline values: CDR1 MDHEN, CDR2 SYDVKM. In nucleotides, the CDR3 is TGTGCCTCCAGACTAGCGGGGCCCCGGAGGGAGACCCAGTACTTC. Its translation is CASRLAGPRRETQYF. Based on the CDR3 plus reference TRBV28 and TRBJ2-5, the full variable domain is DVKVTQSSRYLVKRTGEKVFLECVQDMDHENMFWYRQDPGLGLRLIYFSYDVKMKEKGDIPEGYSVSREKKERFSLILESASTNQTSMYLCASRLAGPRRETQYFGPGTRLLVL.

This clonotype was recorded a few times. This chain connects TRBV5-5 to TRBJ1-2; D not resolved. V was clipped by 1 base and J by 4 bases, with 8 bases between them. The CDR3 is 13 residues long. Germline V lookup: CDR1 SGHKS, CDR2 YYEKEE (reference sequence). The CDR3 DNA is TGTGCCAGCAGCTTGAGGCCGGTCTATGGCTACACCTTC. Translated: CASSLRPVYGYTF.

The genes are TRBV11-2 and TRBJ1-4; the match to TRBD1 covers 7 bases. The germline V gene has CDR1 SGHAT and CDR2 FQNNGV. The CDR3 is 15 residues long. J was trimmed by 8 bases and V by 5 bases; bases with no gene match: 11. CDR3 DNA sequence: TGTGCCAGCAGCCCCAACCCAGGGGGTTCGGAAAAACTGTTTTTT. Protein sequence: CASSPNPGGSEKLFF.

The rearrangement uses TRBV5-1 and TRBJ2-7; D is uncertain. The V gene lost 3 bases and the J gene lost 3 bases, with 13 bases spanning the gap. This CDR3 is 14 amino acids long. Per the germline V gene, CDR1 is SGHRS and CDR2 is YFSETQ. The chain's CDR3 is CASSWVGNDYEQYF. The CDR3 DNA reads as TGCGCCAGCAGCTGGGTAGGGAATGACTACGAGCAGTACTTC.

This clonotype was detected only a few times. The chain is built from TRBV5-1 and TRBJ2-7, with a possible D match to TRBD1 (6 bases). Trimming shortened V by 5 bases and J by 0 bases, and 15 bases separated the two germline ends. CDR1 SGHRS and CDR2 YFSETQ come from the germline V gene. This CDR3 is 15 amino acids long. CDR3 coding DNA: TGCGCCAGCAGGCCCACAGGGATCTACTCCTACGAGCAGTACTTC. This encodes CASRPTGIYSYEQYF.

V is TRBV5-5 and J is TRBJ1-1; D is perhaps TRBD1 (6 bases). There are 16 residues in the CDR3. Germline V gives CDR1 SGHKS, CDR2 YYEKEE (reference sequence). V shed 0 bases and J shed 0 bases, with 12 bases lying between them. The CDR3 region is CASSLEGGAMNTEAFF. CDR3 DNA: TGTGCCAGCAGCTTGGAGGGGGGCGCCATGAACACTGAAGCTTTCTTT.

Many counts were recorded for this clonotype. CDR3 DNA: TGTGCCAGCAGCCCGACTAGCGGGGGGGATACGCAGTATTTT. Residues: CASSPTSGGDTQYF. V and J are TRBV7-2 and TRBJ2-3, with 13 bases identical to TRBD2. CDR3 length: 14 amino acids. CDR1 and CDR2 (germline): SGHTA, FQGNSA. Unmatched junction bases numbered 2, after V lost 5 bases and J lost 6 bases. The whole variable domain, filled in from reference TRBV7-2 and TRBJ2-3, reads GAGVSQSPSNKVTEKGKDVELRCDPISGHTALYWYRQSLGQGLEFLIYFQGNSAPDKSGLPSDRFSAERTGGSVSTLTIQRTQQEDSAVYLCASSPTSGGDTQYFGPGTRLTVL.

This chain links TRBV7-3 with TRBJ1-2, with D possibly being TRBD1 (5 bases). The CDR3 consists of 14 residues. V was pared by 5 bases and J by 7 bases, with 17 bases between. Germline V gene sequence: CDR1 SGHTA, CDR2 FQGTGA. For the CDR3, the DNA is TGTGCCAGCAGCCTGGGACGGGGTGATGGTGGCTACACCTTC. As protein: CASSLGRGDGGYTF.

To note about this clonotype: One end of the junction varies from germline; a read error may be responsible. The J gene is TRBJ1-5, the V gene TRBV28, with a possible D match to TRBD1 (5 bases). CDR1 is MDHEN, CDR2 SYDVKM, per germline. CDR3 length: 13 residues. DNA of the CDR3: TGTGCCTGCAGCCTGGACACCAATCAGCCCCAGCATTTT. Its translation is CACSLDTNQPQHF.

This clonotype came up a few times. At one of its ends the junction is not consistent with the germline gene, which may arise from a read error. The gene calls are TRBV28 and TRBJ1-2, with 8 bases fitting TRBD1. Germline loops: CDR1 MDHEN, CDR2 SYDVKM. This CDR3 is built from 16 residues. The CDR3 region is CAGSKAGGRRLYGYTF. CDR3 bases: TGTGCCGGCAGTAAGGCAGGGGGCCGACGTCTCTATGGCTACACCTTC.

The gene calls are TRBV20-1 and TRBJ2-1, with 11 bases aligning to TRBD2. CDR1 is DFQATT, CDR2 SNEGSKA, per germline (reference sequence). The CDR3 has 14 residues. V lost 6 bases, J lost 6 bases, and 7 bases stayed unmatched. The CDR3 nucleotides read TGCAGTGCACGTAGCGGGAGGGCCTTCAATGAGCAGTTCTTC. Translated, it gives CSARSGRAFNEQFF.

This clonotype was counted ten times or more. One end of the junction varies from germline; a read error may be responsible. The chain combines TRBV5-1 with TRBJ2-5; 7 bases match TRBD1. The CDR3 covers 13 residues. Germline assignment: CDR1 SGHRS and CDR2 YFSETQ. The CDR3 coding sequence is TGTGCCAGCAGCCGGGACAGCCAAGAGACCCAGTACTTC. The encoded protein is CASSRDSQETQYF.

The chain employs TRBV27 and TRBJ1-1; possibly TRBD1 for D (6 bases). Germline-derived CDR1 and CDR2 are MNHEY and SMNVEV (reference sequence). The CDR3 is 15 residues long. The ends were cut back, 2 bases at V and 2 bases at J, with 12 bases in the middle. The chain's CDR3 is CASSLNTGINTEAFF. In DNA form, the CDR3 reads TGTGCCAGCAGTTTAAACACAGGGATTAACACTGAAGCTTTCTTT.

Turning to this clonotype: Sequence at one end of the junction differs from germline and may be a read error. The rearrangement joins TRBV7-2 to TRBJ1-1; D possibly corresponds to TRBD1 (5 bases). Germline V gene sequence: CDR1 SGHTA, CDR2 FQGNSA. The CDR3 is 17 amino acids. The CDR3 sequence is CARSLDPVGRVNTEAFF. Written as DNA, the CDR3 is TGTGCCCGCAGCTTAGACCCAGTAGGCAGGGTGAACACTGAAGCTTTCTTT.

V is TRBV9 and J is TRBJ2-1, with TRBD2 matching 11 bases. CDR1 SGDLS and CDR2 YYNGEE come from the germline V gene. With 3 bases clipped from V and 7 bases from J, the junction kept 6 bases outside the gene matches. This CDR3 is 15 amino acids long. For the CDR3, the DNA is TGTGCCAGCAGCGCGACTAGCGGGAAAGGGAATGAGCAGTTCTTC. It is translated as CASSATSGKGNEQFF. The variable domain in full, with the rest retrieved from reference TRBV9 and TRBJ2-1, is DSGVTQTPKHLITATGQRVTLRCSPRSGDLSVYWYQQSLDQGLQFLIQYYNGEERAKGNILERFSAQQFPDLHSELNLSSLELGDSALYFCASSATSGKGNEQFFGPGTRLTVL.

The table lists this clonotype with many counts. This rearrangement joins TRBV18 to TRBJ2-7; no reliable D call. The CDR3 runs to 13 residues. The V gene's germline CDR1 is KGHSH and CDR2 LQKENI. Trimming shortened V by 3 bases and J by 3 bases, and 9 bases separated the two germline ends. CDR3 DNA sequence: TGTGCCAGCTCACCTCCCAGTTTCTACGAGCAGTACTTC. Residues: CASSPPSFYEQYF.

The chain employs TRBV18 and TRBJ2-5, with TRBD2 matching 7 bases. The CDR3 loop spans 16 amino acids. J lost 3 bases, V lost 2 bases, and 9 bases had no gene match. Germline V CDR1 and CDR2: KGHSH, LQKENI. CDR3 protein: CASSPVPRGSEETQYF. CDR3 coding DNA: TGTGCCAGCTCACCAGTACCTCGCGGGAGCGAAGAGACCCAGTACTTC.

The chain uses TRBV19 and TRBJ2-7; perhaps TRBD2 as D (6 bases). The assigned J gene may be wrong: the sequence end matches TRBJ2-5 better. The germline gives CDR1 LNHDA, CDR2 SQIVND (reference sequence). The CDR3 has 15 residues. CDR3 nucleotide sequence: TGTGCCAGTAGAAAGAGGGGAGGTTTAATCGCGACCCAGTACTTC. Translation gives CASRKRGGLIATQYF.

This clonotype came up a few times. This chain connects TRBV20-1 to TRBJ2-5, with TRBD1 matching over 7 bases. The CDR3 has 17 residues. Germline CDR1 DFQATT, CDR2 SNEGSKA (reference sequence). With 0 bases clipped from V and 11 bases from J, the junction kept 21 bases outside the gene matches. CDR3: CSARDGRKGTAVWEQYF. As DNA, the CDR3 is TGCAGTGCTAGAGATGGGAGAAAGGGGACAGCGGTTTGGGAACAGTACTTC.

This chain uses TRBV6-6 with TRBJ2-1; D perhaps matches TRBD1 (6 bases). The length of the CDR3 is 17 residues. The V gene lost 0 bases and the J gene lost 0 bases, with 12 bases spanning the gap. The germline gives CDR1 MNHNY, CDR2 SVGAGI (reference sequence). CDR3 nucleotides: TGTGCCAGCAGTTACTCCTGGGACACCAGCTCCTACAATGAGCAGTTCTTC. As protein: CASSYSWDTSSYNEQFF.

This clonotype showed up just a few times. This chain connects TRBV2 to TRBJ2-7, with D perhaps TRBD2 (6 bases). V lost 3 bases and J lost 2, with 14 bases in between. CDR3 length: 15 residues. The germline V gene encodes CDR1 SNHLY and CDR2 FYNNEI. CDR3 residues: CASSEEGAGPYEQYF. Written as DNA, the CDR3 is TGTGCCAGCAGTGAGGAGGGAGCTGGCCCCTACGAGCAGTACTTC.